This T cell receptor (beta chain) came from a study of T cell clones after liver transplantation (dated by TCRdb to about 2019). Broadly, across the study: ITN030ST, the source of the samples, was a randomized trial that attempted immunosuppression withdrawal within 2 years of liver transplantation. Donor-reactive T cell clones were identified using TCRbeta sequencing after a pre-transplant mixed lymphocyte reaction and were then followed in post-transplant blood. Tolerance meant complete immunosuppression withdrawal for at least one year without liver enzymes rising beyond twice the upper limit of normal. As an antigen-independent comparator for donor-reactive sequences, third party-reactive TCRbeta sequences were also identified from pre-transplant MLRs. Three of the eight recipients were HCV-positive; the others were transplanted for non-autoimmune, non-viral indications. The study cohort included 8 liver transplant recipients, of whom 3 were classified as tolerant and 5 as non-tolerant. No induction therapy was given to the subjects, and standard immunosuppression was administered until randomization at 12-24 months post-transplant. Blood samples were collected pre-transplant, pre-randomization before withdrawal, and post-randomization after either complete withdrawal or failed withdrawal. Overall results and qualifications from the work: Donor-reactive sequences declined more than third party-reactive ones, suggesting partial antigen-specific deletion unrelated to withdrawal success. In most of the 8 subjects, circulating donor-reactive CD4 TCRbeta sequences decreased significantly after transplant, regardless of tolerance or HCV status. Low numbers of available donor cells limited the measurable donor-reactive repertoire in a couple of subjects. Without allograft tissue specimens, donor-reactive T cells may have migrated into the graft rather than being deleted. Because of small, heterogeneous patient numbers and non-standardized post-transplant time points, the conclusions were only preliminary. After accounting for repertoire turnover, donor-reactive detection was significantly reduced in 7 of 8 subjects for CD4 and 8 of 8 for CD8.

Sample time point, as interpreted from the label and publication: pre-transplant. Unstimulated PBMCs, after thawing, were stained for CD3, CD4 and CD8 and then FACS-sorted into CD3+CD4+ and CD3+CD8+ populations. All 8 studied subjects were randomized to withdrawal of immunosuppression. The Qiagen DNeasy Blood and Tissue Kit was used for genomic DNA isolation. With respect to this clone: Its target antigen remains unknown. The sample holds no much larger clone one base away, and base qualities are not on file.

Frozen genomic DNA underwent high-throughput TCRbeta CDR3 sequencing by immunoSEQ, including PCR amplification, mapping, bias correction and internal controls. Under the source paper's analysis protocol: Only productive rearrangements were retained, with each unique TCRbeta sequence defined by its CDR3 nucleotide sequence together with its V and J gene. A sequence counted as donor-reactive only if the sequence showed at least 5-fold expansion in CFSE-low cells compared with unstimulated pre-transplant cells and had a frequency of at least 0.01%. To ensure at least 90% detection power, minimum frequency thresholds were set for each subject based on that subject's lowest-template unstimulated sample. Jensen-Shannon divergence between the top 1000 TCRbeta sequences after and before transplant was used to measure repertoire turnover. Changes in detection of donor-reactive sequences were tested with two-sided Fisher's exact tests. TCRdb's version of the immuneACCESS table is confined to in-frame rearrangements and falls short of the full clone set. An unresolved V gene accounts for under half of the shortfall where checked; the remainder is of unknown origin. The DNA gave D and trimming, while V, J and clone size come from that table. Across this sample there are about 74,000 clones, with approximately 80% seen only once. The top ten constitute less than 0.65% of the sample.

The TCR originated in a human donor who received a liver transplant. Specimen: CD4+ T cells from blood, collected before liver transplant.

CDR3 loop: CASSLGRDQPQHF. The DNA sequence follows: TGTGCCAGCAGCTTAGGACGGGACCAGCCCCAGCATTTT. Here the chain combines TRBV11-2 and TRBJ1-5, with a tentative D gene TRBD1 over 5 matching bases. Taken from cysteine to phenylalanine, the CDR3 has 13 residues. Only the CDR3 part of the read is kept: 39 bases, read in frame from the first base. CDR1 SGHAT and CDR2 FQNNGV are derived from the germline V gene. V drops 1 base and J drops 7 bases, leaving 8 bases in between.